Presented here are 26 T cell receptor beta chains from one specimen sequenced in a study of neurological immune-mediated disorders. TCRdb fed the 5' RACE reads into MiXCR, producing one record per CDR3 protein. The table shows about 55,000 distinct CDR3 sequences, with 3% to 4% occurring only once. The sample was CD4+ T cells from blood. The receptors were sampled from a woman between 40 and 55 years old with multiple sclerosis.

This clonotype showed up many times. This chain joins TRBV10-3 and TRBJ1-1; 7 bases fit TRBD1. This CDR3 has 13 residues. Trimming took 2 bases from V and 8 from J; bases not matched to a gene: 5. Looked up from germline, CDR1 is ENHRY and CDR2 is SYGVKD. CDR3 amino acids: CAISEPQGLEAFF. Here the CDR3 DNA reads TGTGCCATCAGTGAGCCACAGGGGCTCGAAGCTTTCTTT.

This clonotype has only a few counts. V usage is TRBV29-1 and J usage is TRBJ1-3; D gene uncertain. This CDR3 has 13 residues. Germline loops: CDR1 SQVTM, CDR2 ANQGSEA. Trimming removed 6 bases from V and 0 bases from J, with 9 bases in between. The CDR3 here is CSVVTGSGNTIYF. The CDR3 DNA follows: TGCAGCGTCGTGACGGGCTCTGGAAACACCATATATTTT. Filled out from reference TRBV29-1 and TRBJ1-3, the complete variable domain reads SAVISQKPSRDICQRGTSLTIQCQVDSQVTMMFWYRQQPGQSLTLIATANQGSEATYESGFVIDKFPISRPNLTFSTLTVSNMSPEDSSIYLCSVVTGSGNTIYFGEGSWLTVV.

This clonotype came up many times. V gene TRBV7-8 combines with J gene TRBJ2-4; the D call may be TRBD1 or TRBD2 (5 bases each). V lost 1 base to trimming and J lost 3 bases, with 13 bases between them. This CDR3 is 16 amino acids long. The germline V gene encodes CDR1 SGHVS and CDR2 FQNEAQ. The CDR3 sequence is CASSLERLGVKNIQYF. CDR3 in DNA: TGTGCCAGCAGCTTAGAAAGGTTGGGGGTCAAAAACATTCAGTACTTC.

In this sample, this clonotype turned up many times. The CDR3 protein is CASSPRLRGGEQFF. The DNA for the CDR3 is TGTGCCAGCAGCCCCCGTTTGCGGGGCGGTGAGCAGTTCTTC. The chain has TRBV14 and TRBJ2-1; possible D gene TRBD2, 6 bases. CDR3 length: 14 residues. Between the trimmed V and J ends, which lost 4 bases and 9 bases, there was a span of 16 bases. Germline V gives CDR1 SGHDN, CDR2 FVKESK.

This clonotype was detected ten times or more. The CDR3 protein is CASSVRRESEKLFF. The CDR3, as DNA: TGTGCCAGTAGTGTCCGAAGGGAGAGTGAAAAACTGTTTTTT. The chain joins TRBV19 to TRBJ1-4; D remains unclear. The CDR3 has 14 amino acids. Trimming shortened V by 5 bases and J by 7 bases, and 14 bases separated the two germline ends. Germline lookup yields CDR1 LNHDA and CDR2 SQIVND (reference sequence).

Written as DNA, the CDR3 is TGTGCCAGCAGTTACCCCTCCGGGGCAGCGGTCTACAATGAGCAGTTCTTC. Protein product: CASSYPSGAAVYNEQFF. This chain joins TRBV27 and TRBJ2-1; D is perhaps TRBD1 or TRBD2 (5 bases each). This CDR3 has 17 residues. Deletions cut 4 bases from V and 3 bases from J, with 19 bases between. The germline gives CDR1 MNHEY, CDR2 SMNVEV (reference sequence).

This clonotype was observed at least ten times. The chain combines TRBV20-1 with TRBJ2-5; 12 bases map to TRBD2. Germline V gene lookup returns CDR1 DFQATT and CDR2 SNEGSKA (reference sequence). Trimming at V came to 3 bases and at J to 1 base, leaving 6 bases not matched to a gene. The CDR3 has 16 amino acids. The CDR3 region is CSASLGLAGIQETQYF. The CDR3 DNA is TGCAGTGCTAGTCTCGGACTAGCGGGGATCCAAGAGACCCAGTACTTC.

This clonotype was counted at least ten times. The V call is TRBV20-1, the J call TRBJ2-7, with D perhaps TRBD2 (6 bases). The CDR3 is 11 amino acids. The V end was cut by 5 bases, the J end by 6 bases, with 11 bases between. Germline V gene sequence: CDR1 DFQATT, CDR2 SNEGSKA (reference sequence). CDR3: CSAALRGEQYF. CDR3 DNA sequence: TGCAGTGCTGCCTTGCGGGGCGAGCAGTACTTC.

The sample holds many counts of this clonotype. The chain uses TRBV2 and TRBJ2-7, with 9 nucleotides matching TRBD1. J gave up 9 bases and V 11 bases, and 8 bases lay outside the gene matches. Germline values: CDR1 SNHLY, CDR2 FYNNEI. This CDR3 has 11 amino acids. CDR3 coding DNA: TGTGCCGGGGGACAGGGAGACGCGCAGTACTTC. Its translation is CAGGQGDAQYF. The full variable domain, with the rest looked up from reference TRBV2 and TRBJ2-7, is EPEVTQTPSHQVTQMGQEVILRCVPISNHLYFYWYRQILGQKVEFLVSFYNNEISEKSEIFDDQFSVERPDGSNFTLKIRSTKLEDSAMYFCAGGQGDAQYFGPGTRLTVT.

This clonotype appeared many times. The chain is built from TRBV29-1 and TRBJ1-5; 8 nucleotides agree with TRBD1. Germline V gives CDR1 SQVTM, CDR2 ANQGSEA. The CDR3 sequence is 13 residues long. Trimming removed 4 bases from V and 6 bases from J; junction bases left unmatched: 5. CDR3 amino acids: CSVGTGLGQPQHF. The CDR3 DNA reads TGCAGCGTTGGGACAGGGCTTGGTCAGCCCCAGCATTTT.

This clonotype was counted many times. The CDR3 DNA is TGTGCCAGCAGCCCTGGACAGGGCTATTCAACTAATGAAAAACTGTTTTTT. It codes for CASSPGQGYSTNEKLFF. The rearrangement links TRBV5-5 to TRBJ1-4, with 8 positions matching TRBD1. The CDR3 runs to 17 residues. The V segment lost 4 bases and the J segment 0 bases; nucleotides outside the gene matches: 8. Germline V gene data show CDR1 as SGHKS and CDR2 as YYEKEE (reference sequence). The full variable domain, with the rest looked up from reference TRBV5-5 and TRBJ1-4, is DAGVTQSPTHLIKTRGQQVTLRCSPISGHKSVSWYQQVLGQGPQFIFQYYEKEERGRGNFPDRFSARQFPNYSSELNVNALLLGDSALYLCASSPGQGYSTNEKLFFGSGTQLSVL.

This clonotype was seen repeatedly, ten times or more. This chain uses TRBV29-1 with TRBJ2-1, with no clear D. Germline assignment: CDR1 SQVTM and CDR2 ANQGSEA. This CDR3 has 13 residues. The V end lost 8 bases, the J end lost 6 bases, and 17 bases lay between the germline ends. The CDR3 loop is CSQSGPLPNEQFF. CDR3 nucleotides: TGCAGCCAAAGTGGGCCGCTTCCCAATGAGCAGTTCTTC.

This clonotype was seen repeatedly, ten times or more. The chain is built from TRBV2 and TRBJ2-7; tentative D call: TRBD1 (6 bases). CDR1 is SNHLY and CDR2 is FYNNEI in the germline V gene. Trimming left V 6 bases short and J 0 bases short, with 12 bases between. The CDR3 has 14 amino acids. CDR3 residues: CASRWGQDSYEQYF. The CDR3 bases are TGTGCCAGCAGGTGGGGGCAGGACTCCTACGAGCAGTACTTC.

This clonotype was seen many times. CDR3 sequence (DNA): TGTGCCAGCATCGAAAACAGGGGCTTTGAAGCTTTCTTT. It encodes CASIENRGFEAFF. V gene TRBV6-1 combines with J gene TRBJ1-1; 7 bases map to TRBD1. V gave up 7 bases and J gave up 7 bases; unmatched junction bases: 9. The CDR3 sequence is 13 residues long. Germline V gene lookup returns CDR1 MNHNS and CDR2 SASEGT.

This clonotype was picked up many times. The chain is built from TRBV27 and TRBJ2-7; D gene ambiguous. V was cut by 5 bases and J by 4 bases, with 18 bases left in between. Germline-derived CDR1 and CDR2 are MNHEY and SMNVEV (reference sequence). CDR3 size: 15 residues. CDR3 in DNA: TGTGCCAGCAGTCACAAAAACCGTTGGGGTTACGAGCAGTACTTC. Residues: CASSHKNRWGYEQYF.

This clonotype was detected ten times or more. This chain uses TRBV7-8 with TRBJ2-7; no definite D call. This CDR3 has 14 residues. CDR1 is SGHVS, CDR2 FQNEAQ, per germline. The V gene lost 5 bases and the J gene lost 2 bases, with 13 bases spanning the gap. The CDR3 DNA sequence: TGTGCCAGCAGCACCCGGACCTCCACCTACGAGCAGTACTTC. Translated, it gives CASSTRTSTYEQYF. The whole variable domain, remainder taken from reference TRBV7-8 and TRBJ2-7, is GAGVSQSPRYKVAKRGQDVALRCDPISGHVSLFWYQQALGQGPEFLTYFQNEAQLDKSGLPSDRFFAERPEGSVSTLKIQRTQQEDSAVYLCASSTRTSTYEQYFGPGTRLTVT.

This clonotype was counted many times. The J gene is TRBJ2-5, the V gene TRBV10-3; D gene uncertain. V was pared by 3 bases and J by 4 bases, with 3 bases between. The CDR3 is 11 amino acids. Germline CDR1 ENHRY, CDR2 SYGVKD. The CDR3 loop reads CAISDGETQYF. CDR3 DNA sequence: TGTGCCATCAGTGACGGAGAGACCCAGTACTTC.

This clonotype was observed at least ten times. The V and J genes are TRBV6-2 or TRBV6-3 and TRBJ1-1; no clear D. Between the trimmed V and J ends, which lost 2 bases and 4 bases, there was a span of 14 bases. In germline, CDR1 is MNHEY, CDR2 SVGEGT. The CDR3 has 15 residues. CDR3 protein: CASSYVGVGGTEAFF. In DNA, the CDR3 is TGTGCCAGCAGTTACGTCGGGGTAGGTGGCACTGAAGCTTTCTTT.

This clonotype has at least ten counts. This rearrangement joins TRBV20-1 to TRBJ1-2, with 7 nucleotides matching TRBD1. Germline V lookup: CDR1 DFQATT, CDR2 SNEGSKA (reference sequence). Unmatched junction bases numbered 4, after V lost 3 bases and J lost 3 bases. This CDR3 is 13 amino acids long. Here the CDR3 DNA reads TGCAGTGCTAGGACAGGGTTAGACTATGGCTACACCTTC. Translation: CSARTGLDYGYTF.

This clonotype has at least ten counts. This rearrangement joins TRBV6-1 to TRBJ1-2; D remains unclear. The germline gives CDR1 MNHNS, CDR2 SASEGT. The CDR3 has 13 amino acids. V was shortened by 7 bases and J by 4 bases, with 13 bases between the two germline ends. In nucleotides, the CDR3 is TGTGCCAGCAAAGAAGTAAACTTCTATGGCTACACCTTC. Translation: CASKEVNFYGYTF.

This clonotype was counted ten times or more. DNA of the CDR3: TGTGCCAGCAGTTTAGCGCTAGCGGGGGTAGCAGATACGCAGTATTTT. This sequence encodes CASSLALAGVADTQYF. The chain couples TRBV12-3 or TRBV12-4 to TRBJ2-3; 10 bases align to TRBD2. V shed 0 bases, J shed 4 bases, and the junction held 4 bases outside the gene matches. The CDR3 sequence is 16 residues long.

This clonotype was seen repeatedly, ten times or more. The DNA of the CDR3 is TGTGCCAGCAGTCCTTCTCATAGCACAGATACGCAGTATTTT. Translating it yields CASSPSHSTDTQYF. This sequence joins TRBV6-5 and TRBJ2-3; D is unclear. The CDR3 totals 14 residues. The germline V gene encodes CDR1 MNHEY and CDR2 SVGAGI. V was clipped by 5 bases and J by 0 bases, with 9 bases between them.

The chain couples TRBV29-1 to TRBJ2-3; tentatively, D is TRBD2 (6 bases). V was trimmed by 7 bases and J by 4 bases, leaving 21 bases between them. The CDR3 consists of 15 residues. Germline CDR1 is SQVTM and CDR2 is ANQGSEA. CDR3 protein: CSADGGPIGPDTQYF. The DNA for the CDR3 is TGCAGCGCAGACGGAGGGCCCATCGGGCCAGATACGCAGTATTTT.

In its sample, this clonotype was seen many times. CDR3 region: CSAPGRGQLETQYF. The CDR3 DNA is TGCAGTGCTCCGGGGAGGGGGCAGTTGGAGACCCAGTACTTC. The chain joins TRBV20-1 to TRBJ2-5; D tentatively reads TRBD1 or TRBD2 (7 bases each). This CDR3 comprises 14 residues. Trimming shortened V by 5 bases and J by 5 bases, and 18 bases separated the two germline ends. Germline V gives CDR1 DFQATT, CDR2 SNEGSKA (reference sequence).

This clonotype was seen many times. This chain uses TRBV11-2 with TRBJ1-1; D might be TRBD1 (5 bases). V lost 4 bases and J 4 bases, leaving 16 bases between the germline ends. Germline V lookup: CDR1 SGHAT, CDR2 FQNNGV. CDR3 length: 15 residues. The CDR3 sequence: CASSSLGASFTEAFF. For the CDR3, the DNA is TGTGCCAGCAGCTCCCTCGGGGCATCTTTCACTGAAGCTTTCTTT.

This clonotype has a count of ten or more. This chain links TRBV29-1 with TRBJ1-1; D gene ambiguous. Germline V CDR1 and CDR2: SQVTM, ANQGSEA. CDR3 length: 13 residues. DNA of the CDR3: TGCAGTGCCCCCGGAGGAGGGAACACTGAAGCTTTCTTT. Its protein product is CSAPGGGNTEAFF. Filled out from reference TRBV29-1 and TRBJ1-1, the complete variable domain reads SAVISQKPSRDICQRGTSLTIQCQVDSQVTMMFWYRQQPGQSLTLIATANQGSEATYESGFVIDKFPISRPNLTFSTLTVSNMSPEDSSIYLCSAPGGGNTEAFFGQGTRLTVV.